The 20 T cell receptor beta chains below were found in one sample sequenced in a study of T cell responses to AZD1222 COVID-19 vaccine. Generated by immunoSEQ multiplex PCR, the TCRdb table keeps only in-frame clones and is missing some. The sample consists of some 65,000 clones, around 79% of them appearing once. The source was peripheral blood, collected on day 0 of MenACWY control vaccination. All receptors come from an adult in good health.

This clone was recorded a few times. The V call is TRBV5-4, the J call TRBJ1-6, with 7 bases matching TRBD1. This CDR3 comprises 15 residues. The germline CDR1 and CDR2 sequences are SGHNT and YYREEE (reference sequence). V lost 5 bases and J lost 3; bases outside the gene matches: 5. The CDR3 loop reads CASSQGGLYNSPLHF. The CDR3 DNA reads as TGTGCCAGCAGTCAAGGGGGCCTCTATAATTCACCCCTCCACTTT.

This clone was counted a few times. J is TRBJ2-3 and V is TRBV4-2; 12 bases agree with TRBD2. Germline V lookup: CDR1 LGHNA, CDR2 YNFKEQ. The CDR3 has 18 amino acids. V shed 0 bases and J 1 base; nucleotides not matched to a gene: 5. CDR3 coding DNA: TGTGCCAGCAGCCAAGAACTAGCGGGGGGCACTCGCACAGATACGCAGTATTTT. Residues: CASSQELAGGTRTDTQYF.

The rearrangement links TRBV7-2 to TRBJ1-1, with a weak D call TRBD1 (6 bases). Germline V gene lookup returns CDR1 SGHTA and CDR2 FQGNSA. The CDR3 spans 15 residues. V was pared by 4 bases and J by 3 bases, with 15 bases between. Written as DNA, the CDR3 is TGTGCCAGCAGCTCCGCCCCACAGGGTTACACTGAAGCTTTCTTT. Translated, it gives CASSSAPQGYTEAFF.

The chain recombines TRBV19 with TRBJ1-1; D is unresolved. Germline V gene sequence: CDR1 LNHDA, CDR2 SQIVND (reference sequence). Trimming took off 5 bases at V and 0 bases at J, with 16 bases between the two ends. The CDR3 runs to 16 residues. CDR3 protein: CASSPGPVKMNTEAFF. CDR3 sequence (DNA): TGTGCCAGTAGTCCCGGCCCCGTCAAGATGAACACTGAAGCTTTCTTT.

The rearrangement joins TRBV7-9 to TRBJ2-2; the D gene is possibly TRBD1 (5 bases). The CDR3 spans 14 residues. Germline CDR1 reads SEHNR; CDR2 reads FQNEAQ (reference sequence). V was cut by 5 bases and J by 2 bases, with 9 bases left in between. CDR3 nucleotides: TGTGCCAGCAGCCGGACACCAAACACCGGGGAGCTGTTTTTT. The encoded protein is CASSRTPNTGELFF. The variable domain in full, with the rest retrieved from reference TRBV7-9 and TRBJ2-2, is DTGVSQNPRHKITKRGQNVTFRCDPISEHNRLYWYRQTLGQGPEFLTYFQNEAQLEKSRLLSDRFSAERPKGSFSTLEIQRTEQGDSAMYLCASSRTPNTGELFFGEGSRLTVL.

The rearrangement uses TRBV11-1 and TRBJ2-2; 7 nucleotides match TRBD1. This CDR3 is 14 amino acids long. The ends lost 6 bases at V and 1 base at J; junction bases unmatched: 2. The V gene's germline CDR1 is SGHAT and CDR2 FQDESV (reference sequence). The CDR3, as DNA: TGTGCCAGCAGTCACAGGGGGAACACCGGGGAGCTGTTTTTT. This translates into CASSHRGNTGELFF.

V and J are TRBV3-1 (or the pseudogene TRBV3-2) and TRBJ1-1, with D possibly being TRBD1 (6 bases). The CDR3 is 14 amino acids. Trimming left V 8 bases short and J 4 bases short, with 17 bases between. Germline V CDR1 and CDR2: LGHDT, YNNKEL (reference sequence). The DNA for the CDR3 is TGTGCCAGCGAAAATACAGGGATCGGCACTGAAGCTTTCTTT. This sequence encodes CASENTGIGTEAFF.

This CDR3 is CASSQAGVSVEQYF. Here the CDR3 DNA reads TGTGCCAGCAGCCAAGCAGGGGTCAGCGTAGAGCAGTACTTC. This chain uses TRBV3-1 (or the pseudogene TRBV3-2) with TRBJ2-7; TRBD1 is a possible D gene (6 bases). This CDR3 contains 14 residues. Trimming left V 1 base short and J 7 bases short, with 14 bases between. In germline, CDR1 is LGHDT, CDR2 YNNKEL (reference sequence).

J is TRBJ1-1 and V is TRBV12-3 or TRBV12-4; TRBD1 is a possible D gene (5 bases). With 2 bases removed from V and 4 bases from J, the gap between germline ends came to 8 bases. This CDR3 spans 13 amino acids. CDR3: CASSLSGPTEAFF. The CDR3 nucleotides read TGTGCCAGCAGTTTATCAGGGCCCACTGAAGCTTTCTTT.

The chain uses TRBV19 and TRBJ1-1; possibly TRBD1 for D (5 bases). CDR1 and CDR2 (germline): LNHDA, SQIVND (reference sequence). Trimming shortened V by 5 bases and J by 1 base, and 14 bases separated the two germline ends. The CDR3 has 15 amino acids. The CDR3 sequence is CASSVGRGWNTEAFF. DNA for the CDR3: TGTGCCAGTAGTGTGGGGAGGGGCTGGAACACTGAAGCTTTCTTT.

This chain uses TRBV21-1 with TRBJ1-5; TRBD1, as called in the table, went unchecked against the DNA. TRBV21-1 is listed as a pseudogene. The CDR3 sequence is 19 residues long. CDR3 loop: CASSTQIPIRGVGNQPQHF. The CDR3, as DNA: TGTGCCAGCAGCACACAAATCCCCATCAGGGGAGTGGGCAATCAGCCCCAGCATTTT.

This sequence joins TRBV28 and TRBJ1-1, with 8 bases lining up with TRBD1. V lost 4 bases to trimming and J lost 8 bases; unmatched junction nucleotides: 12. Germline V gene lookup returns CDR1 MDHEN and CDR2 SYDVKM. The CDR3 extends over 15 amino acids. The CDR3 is CASSSPFRGRLEAFF. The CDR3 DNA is TGTGCCAGCAGTTCTCCCTTCAGGGGGCGCTTGGAAGCTTTCTTT. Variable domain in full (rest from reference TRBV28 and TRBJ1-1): DVKVTQSSRYLVKRTGEKVFLECVQDMDHENMFWYRQDPGLGLRLIYFSYDVKMKEKGDIPEGYSVSREKKERFSLILESASTNQTSMYLCASSSPFRGRLEAFFGQGTRLTVV.

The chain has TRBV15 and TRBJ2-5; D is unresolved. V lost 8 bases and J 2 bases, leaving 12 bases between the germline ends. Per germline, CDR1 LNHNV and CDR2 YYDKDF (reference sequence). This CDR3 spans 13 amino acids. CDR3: CATSRTSQETQYF. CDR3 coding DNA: TGTGCCACCTCTAGAACTTCGCAAGAGACCCAGTACTTC.

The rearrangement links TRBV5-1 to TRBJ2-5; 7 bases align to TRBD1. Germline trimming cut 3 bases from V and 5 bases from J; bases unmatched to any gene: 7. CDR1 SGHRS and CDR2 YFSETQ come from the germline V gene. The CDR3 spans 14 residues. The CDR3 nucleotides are TGCGCCAGCAGCTCCTCGCAGGGACAGGAGACCCAGTACTTC. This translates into CASSSSQGQETQYF. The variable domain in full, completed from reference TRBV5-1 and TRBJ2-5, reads KAGVTQTPRYLIKTRGQQVTLSCSPISGHRSVSWYQQTPGQGLQFLFEYFSETQRNKGNFPGRFSGRQFSNSRSEMNVSTLELGDSALYLCASSSSQGQETQYFGPGTRLLVL.

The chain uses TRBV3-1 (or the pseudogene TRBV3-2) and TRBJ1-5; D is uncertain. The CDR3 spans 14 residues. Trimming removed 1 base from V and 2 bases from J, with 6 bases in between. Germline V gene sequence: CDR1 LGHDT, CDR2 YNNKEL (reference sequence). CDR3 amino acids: CASSQGGGNQPQHF. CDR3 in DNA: TGTGCCAGCAGCCAAGGTGGTGGCAATCAGCCCCAGCATTTT.

The CDR3 nucleotides read TGTGCCAGCAGCTTACACGCGTTCGGCCTTAACACTGAAGCTTTCTTT. This encodes CASSLHAFGLNTEAFF. This chain connects TRBV5-6 to TRBJ1-1; D is ambiguous. V was shortened by 2 bases and J by 2 bases, with 16 bases between the two germline ends. Looked up from germline, CDR1 is SGHDT and CDR2 is YYEEEE. This CDR3 spans 16 amino acids.

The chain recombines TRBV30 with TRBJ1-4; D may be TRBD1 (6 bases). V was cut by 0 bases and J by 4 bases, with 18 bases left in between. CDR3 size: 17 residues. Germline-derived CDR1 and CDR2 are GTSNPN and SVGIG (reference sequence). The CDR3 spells CAWSVLPRGLRNEKLFF. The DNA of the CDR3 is TGTGCCTGGAGTGTACTCCCGCGGGGGCTCCGTAATGAAAAACTGTTTTTT.

The CDR3 nucleotides read TGTGCCAGCAGCTTTGGACCTTCCAGCACAGATACGCAGTATTTT. Protein: CASSFGPSSTDTQYF. V usage is TRBV9 and J usage is TRBJ2-3, with D unresolved. In germline, CDR1 is SGDLS, CDR2 YYNGEE. This CDR3 spans 15 amino acids. Deletions cut 4 bases from V and 0 bases from J, with 12 bases between.

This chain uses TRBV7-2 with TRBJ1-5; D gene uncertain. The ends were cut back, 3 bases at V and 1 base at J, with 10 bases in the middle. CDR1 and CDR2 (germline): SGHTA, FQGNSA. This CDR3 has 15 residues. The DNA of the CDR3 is TGTGCCAGCAGCTTTTCGGCTGAGAGCAATCAGCCCCAGCATTTT. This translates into CASSFSAESNQPQHF.

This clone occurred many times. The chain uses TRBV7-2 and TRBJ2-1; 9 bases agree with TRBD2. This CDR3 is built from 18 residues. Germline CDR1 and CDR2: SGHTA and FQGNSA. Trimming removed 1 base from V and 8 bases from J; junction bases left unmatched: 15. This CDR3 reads CASSLGSLAGGPRDEQFF. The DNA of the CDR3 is TGTGCCAGCAGCTTAGGTAGCTTGGCGGGGGGGCCCCGGGATGAGCAGTTCTTC.